This is a list of T cell receptor beta chains from one sample in a study of blood T cell repertoires in COVID-19. The protocol was immunoSEQ multiplex PCR, while the TCRdb copy is restricted to in-frame clones and leaves out a portion. This sample carries around 300,000 clones, about nine tenths of them seen once, and the ten largest clones take 5.5% to 8%. Sequencing was performed on peripheral blood. The receptors derive from a woman between 45 and 60 years old with COVID-19, enrolled during active disease. The CDR3 runs from the conserved cysteine through the conserved F or W. The D gene is left open where the match is weak. Expanded clones are given a class, and other clones once, few, many or no size at all.

j_call d_call v_call clone_size cdr3_aa cdr3_nt
TRBJ1-2 TRBD1 TRBV19 once CASSLTGTEYGYTF TGTGCCAGTAGTTTGACCGGGACAGAATATGGCTACACCTTC
TRBJ2-3 NA TRBV5-1 NA CASRAPGEGRGNTQYF TGCGCCAGCAGAGCCCCGGGAGAGGGTCGCGGAAATACGCAGTATTTT
TRBJ2-7 TRBD1 TRBV7-8 NA CASSKITGGSYEQYF TGTGCCAGCAGCAAAATAACAGGGGGTTCCTACGAGCAGTACTTC
TRBJ2-3 TRBD2 TRBV7-6 NA CASSNGLAGFTDTQYF TGTGCCAGCAGCAACGGACTAGCGGGCTTCACAGATACGCAGTATTTT
TRBJ1-1 NA TRBV27 NA CASSSQGMVRNTEAFF TGTGCCAGCAGTTCGCAGGGAATGGTTCGGAACACTGAAGCTTTCTTT
TRBJ1-5 NA TRBV6-5 NA CASDRPYSNQPQHF TGTGCCAGCGACAGGCCCTATAGCAATCAGCCCCAGCATTTT
TRBJ2-1 TRBD1 TRBV19 NA CASSIGTGGLNEQFF TGTGCCAGTAGTATAGGGACAGGGGGCCTCAATGAGCAGTTCTTC
TRBJ1-6 NA TRBV6-1 NA CASSEQGYSPLHF TGTGCCAGCAGTGAACAGGGTTATTCACCCCTCCACTTT
TRBJ2-2 NA TRBV24-1 NA CATSPGTSDTGELFF TGTGCCACCAGCCCGGGGACAAGCGACACCGGGGAGCTGTTTTTT
TRBJ1-4 NA TRBV27 NA CASSTGLPNEKLFF TGTGCCAGCAGCACAGGGCTCCCTAATGAAAAACTGTTTTTT
TRBJ2-7 TRBD2 TRBV27 NA CASSDLAGGPYEQYF TGTGCCAGCAGTGACTTAGCGGGAGGCCCCTACGAGCAGTACTTC
TRBJ2-3 TRBD2 TRBV11-2 NA CASRSLAGTSTDTQYF TGTGCCAGCAGGTCGTTAGCGGGAACTAGCACAGATACGCAGTATTTT
TRBJ1-1 TRBD1 TRBV7-2 NA CASRPQTGGVEAFF TGTGCCAGCAGACCACAGACAGGGGGGGTCGAAGCTTTCTTT
TRBJ1-2 TRBD1 TRBV27 NA CASSLKGTGRNYGYTF TGTGCCAGCAGTTTAAAGGGGACAGGGCGAAACTATGGCTACACCTTC
TRBJ1-1 NA TRBV27 NA CASSLGGLTEAFF TGTGCCAGCAGTTTGGGGGGGCTCACTGAAGCTTTCTTT
TRBJ2-2 NA TRBV5-1 NA CASSQLGSSNTGELFF TGCGCCAGCAGCCAGTTGGGCAGTTCGAACACCGGGGAGCTGTTTTTT
TRBJ2-1 TRBD2 TRBV10-3 NA CATQRDQNNEQFF TGTGCCACTCAGCGGGACCAGAATAATGAGCAGTTCTTC
TRBJ2-7 TRBD2 TRBV4-2 NA CASSQDDGRTAYEQYF TGTGCCAGCAGCCAAGACGACGGGAGGACCGCCTACGAGCAGTACTTC
TRBJ1-2 NA TRBV4-3 NA CASSHSNYGYTF TGCGCCAGCAGCCACTCGAACTATGGCTACACCTTC
TRBJ2-2 NA TRBV18 NA CASSPSVGTLTGELFF TGTGCCAGCTCACCTAGCGTCGGGACTCTCACGGGGGAGCTGTTTTTT
TRBJ1-4 NA TRBV30 NA CAGTGPVGEKLFF TGTGCCGGTACAGGGCCGGTGGGTGAAAAACTGTTTTTT
TRBJ1-5 TRBD1 TRBV2 NA CASRMTGPGQPQHF TGTGCCAGCAGGATGACAGGGCCTGGTCAGCCCCAGCATTTT
TRBJ1-3 TRBD1 TRBV10-3 NA CAASHFVDRENTIYF TGTGCCGCAAGCCATTTCGTGGACAGGGAGAACACCATATATTTT
TRBJ1-1 NA TRBV14 once CASSQEGGSRTEAFF TGTGCCAGCAGCCAAGAGGGGGGTTCGAGGACTGAAGCTTTCTTT
TRBJ1-1 NA TRBV5-8 NA CASSDDSRNTEAFF TGTGCCAGCAGCGATGACTCACGAAACACTGAAGCTTTCTTT
TRBJ1-1 TRBD1 TRBV5-8 NA CASSLGTGARTEAFF TGTGCCAGCAGCTTGGGGACAGGGGCCCGCACTGAAGCTTTCTTT
TRBJ1-4 TRBD1 TRBV7-2 NA CASSSRGTGVFEKLFF TGTGCCAGCAGCTCGAGGGGGACAGGGGTTTTTGAAAAACTGTTTTTT
TRBJ2-5 NA TRBV6-6 NA CASNTQGFTETQYF TGTGCCAGCAATACACAGGGCTTTACGGAGACCCAGTACTTC
TRBJ2-3 NA TRBV6-2/TRBV6-3 NA CASSYSVGSSDTQYF TGTGCCAGCAGTTACTCGGTCGGGAGCTCAGATACGCAGTATTTT
TRBJ2-3 NA TRBV12-2 NA CASRPRGQKKSTDTQYF TGTGCAAGTCGCCCCCGGGGACAGAAGAAAAGCACAGATACGCAGTATTTT
TRBJ2-7 TRBD2 TRBV7-2 once CASSPPGVGAGVYEQYF TGTGCCAGCAGCCCCCCTGGGGTCGGGGCGGGAGTCTACGAGCAGTACTTC
TRBJ2-7 NA TRBV7-9 few CASSLGQGYYEQYF TGTGCCAGCAGCTTAGGGCAGGGGTACTACGAGCAGTACTTC
TRBJ1-5 TRBD1 TRBV5-4 NA CASSLDRGQPQHF TGTGCCAGCAGCTTAGACAGGGGTCAGCCCCAGCATTTT
TRBJ2-7 NA TRBV27 once CASSTTRGYEQYF TGTGCCAGCAGCACGACTAGAGGTTACGAGCAGTACTTC
TRBJ1-1 TRBD1 TRBV6-1 NA CASSSSDRERAFF TGTGCCAGCAGTTCGTCGGACAGGGAGCGAGCTTTCTTT
TRBJ2-1 TRBD2 TRBV7-3 NA CASSLFGTSGRTEQFF TGTGCCAGCAGCTTATTCGGGACTAGCGGGAGAACTGAGCAGTTCTTC
TRBJ2-3 NA TRBV7-9 NA CASSLKGSTDTQYF TGTGCCAGCAGCTTAAAGGGGAGCACAGATACGCAGTATTTT
TRBJ1-3 NA TRBV5-1 once CASSLSPGTGNTIYF TGCGCCAGCAGCCTTTCGCCGGGGACAGGAAACACCATATATTTT
TRBJ1-1 NA TRBV12-3/TRBV12-4 NA CASSSNPDTEAFF TGTGCCAGCAGTTCCAACCCGGACACTGAAGCTTTCTTT
TRBJ2-7 NA TRBV5-1 NA CASSYGSRGEQYF TGCGCCAGCAGCTATGGGAGTCGGGGGGAGCAGTACTTC
TRBJ2-3 TRBD2 TRBV7-3 NA CASSFRGGWDTQYF TGTGCCAGCAGCTTTCGGGGAGGGTGGGATACGCAGTATTTT
TRBJ1-5 NA TRBV9 NA CASSVGGGQNNQPQHF TGTGCCAGCAGCGTAGGAGGAGGACAGAACAATCAGCCCCAGCATTTT
TRBJ2-3 TRBD1 TRBV19 NA CASSMDFPGQVVNTQYF TGTGCCAGTAGTATGGATTTCCCAGGACAGGTTGTGAATACGCAGTATTTT
TRBJ2-7 TRBD2 TRBV7-9 NA CASSLKGREGRYEQYF TGTGCCAGCAGCTTAAAAGGGCGGGAGGGCCGGTACGAGCAGTACTTC
TRBJ2-5 TRBD1 TRBV7-2 once CASSLDRGMKTQYF TGTGCCAGCAGCTTAGACAGGGGTATGAAGACCCAGTACTTC
TRBJ2-5 NA TRBV21-1 NA CASSNRGFQETQYF TGTGCCAGCAGCAATCGGGGGTTCCAAGAGACCCAGTACTTC
TRBJ2-3 TRBD1 TRBV5-1 NA CASSFLVGTGITDTQYF TGCGCCAGCAGCTTCCTAGTAGGGACAGGGATCACAGATACGCAGTATTTT
TRBJ2-1 TRBD2 TRBV5-1 NA CASTPRRGASGYNEQFF TGCGCCAGCACCCCACGCCGAGGGGCTAGCGGGTACAATGAGCAGTTCTTC
TRBJ1-4 NA TRBV30 NA CAWSVGGEKLFF TGTGCCTGGAGTGTTGGTGGCGAAAAACTGTTTTTT